This record covers a single TCR beta chain. Antigen: not known. TCRdb used MiXCR to reprocess the reads, holding one entry per CDR3 protein. Among under 95,000 distinct CDR3 sequences listed, roughly half were seen once. The data derive from a study of T cell repertoires in cytomegalovirus infection. At the level of the study: Based on public TCR beta signatures, there were indications of CMV infection and of a matching HLA type. Points from the study as a whole: There were carriers of CMV plus the relevant HLA, and cumulative public TCR beta family frequency identified them. The response measured ex vivo was dominated by TCR beta clonotypes (HLA-C-restricted and CMV-specific).

This CDR3 comprises 15 residues. Germline trimming cut 1 base from V and 7 bases from J; bases unmatched to any gene: 12. Germline CDR1 and CDR2: DFQATT and SNEGSKA (reference sequence). J is TRBJ2-7 and V is TRBV20-1; 8 nucleotides agree with TRBD1. The origin of this receptor is a human donor in good health (CMV status not recorded). Some clones in this sample may be carry-over from other donors' samples. The material was CD8+ T cells from cultured PBMCs, obtained from culture after CMV antigen stimulation. In DNA form, the CDR3 reads TGCAGTGCTAGAGCAGGGGGGACAGGATTCGGAGAGCAGTACTTC. It yields the protein CSARAGGTGFGEQYF.